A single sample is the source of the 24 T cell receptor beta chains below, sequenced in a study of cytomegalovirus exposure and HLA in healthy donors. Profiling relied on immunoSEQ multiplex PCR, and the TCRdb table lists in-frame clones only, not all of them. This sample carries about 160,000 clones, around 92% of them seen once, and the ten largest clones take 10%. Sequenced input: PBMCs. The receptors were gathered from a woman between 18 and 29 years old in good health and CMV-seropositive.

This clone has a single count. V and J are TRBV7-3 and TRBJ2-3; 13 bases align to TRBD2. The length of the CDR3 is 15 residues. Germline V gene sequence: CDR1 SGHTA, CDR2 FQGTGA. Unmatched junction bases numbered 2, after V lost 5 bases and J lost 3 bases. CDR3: CASSLLAGGTDTQYF. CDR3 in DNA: TGTGCCAGCAGCCTACTAGCGGGAGGGACAGATACGCAGTATTTT.

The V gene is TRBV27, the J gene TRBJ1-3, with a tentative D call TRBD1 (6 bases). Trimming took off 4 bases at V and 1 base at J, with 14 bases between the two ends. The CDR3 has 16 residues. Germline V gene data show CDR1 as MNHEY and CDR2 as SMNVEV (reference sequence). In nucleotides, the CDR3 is TGTGCCAGCAGTTACACAGGGTATCGGTCTGGAAACACCATATATTTT. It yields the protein CASSYTGYRSGNTIYF.

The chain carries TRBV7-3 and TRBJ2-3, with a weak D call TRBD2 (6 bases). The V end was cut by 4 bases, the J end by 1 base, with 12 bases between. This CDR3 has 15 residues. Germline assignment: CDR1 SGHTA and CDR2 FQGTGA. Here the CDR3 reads CASSSSGLRTDTQYF. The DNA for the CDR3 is TGTGCCAGCAGCTCGTCGGGACTCCGCACAGATACGCAGTATTTT.

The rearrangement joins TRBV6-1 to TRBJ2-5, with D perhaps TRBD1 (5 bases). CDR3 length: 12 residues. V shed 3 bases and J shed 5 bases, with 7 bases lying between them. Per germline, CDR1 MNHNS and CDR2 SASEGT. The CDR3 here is CASSDPGETQYF. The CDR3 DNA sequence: TGTGCCAGCAGTGATCCAGGGGAGACCCAGTACTTC.

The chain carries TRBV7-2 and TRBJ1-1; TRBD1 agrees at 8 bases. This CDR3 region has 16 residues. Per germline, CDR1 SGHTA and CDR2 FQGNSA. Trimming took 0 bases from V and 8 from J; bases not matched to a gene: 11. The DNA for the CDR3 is TGTGCCAGCAGCTTAGCGTATGGGACAGGATGGCCGGAAGCTTTCTTT. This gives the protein CASSLAYGTGWPEAFF.

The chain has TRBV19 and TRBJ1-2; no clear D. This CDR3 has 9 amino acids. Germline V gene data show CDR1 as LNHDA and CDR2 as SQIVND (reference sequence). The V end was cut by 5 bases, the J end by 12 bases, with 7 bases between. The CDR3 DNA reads TGTGCCAGTAGTCCCGGTGACACCTTC. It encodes CASSPGDTF. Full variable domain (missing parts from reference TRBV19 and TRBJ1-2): DGGITQSPKYLFRKEGQNVTLSCEQNLNHDAMYWYRQDPGQGLRLIYYSQIVNDFQKGDIAEGYSVSREKKESFPLTVTSAQKNPTAFYLCASSPGDTFGSGTRLTVV.

As DNA, the CDR3 is TGTGCCAGCAGCTTCCTAGCGGGAGATTACGAGCAGTACTTC. Protein: CASSFLAGDYEQYF. V and J are TRBV5-8 and TRBJ2-7; 10 bases match TRBD2. Germline loops: CDR1 SGHTS, CDR2 YDEGEE. The CDR3 sequence is 14 residues long. V trimming: 2 bases; J trimming: 4 bases; junction bases outside the gene matches: 3.

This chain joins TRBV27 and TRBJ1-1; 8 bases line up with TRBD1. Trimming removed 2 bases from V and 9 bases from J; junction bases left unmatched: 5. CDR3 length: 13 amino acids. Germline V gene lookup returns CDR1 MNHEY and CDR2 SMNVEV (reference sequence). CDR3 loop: CASSLNDRGKAFF. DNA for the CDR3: TGTGCCAGCAGTTTAAACGACAGGGGCAAAGCTTTCTTT.

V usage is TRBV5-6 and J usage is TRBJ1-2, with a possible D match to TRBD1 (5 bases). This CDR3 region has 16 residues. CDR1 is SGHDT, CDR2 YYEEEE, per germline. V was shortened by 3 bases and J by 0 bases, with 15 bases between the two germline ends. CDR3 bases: TGTGCCAGCAGCTCCGGAGGGCAGGGATCTAACTATGGCTACACCTTC. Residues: CASSSGGQGSNYGYTF. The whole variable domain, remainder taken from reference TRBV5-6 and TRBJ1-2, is DAGVTQSPTHLIKTRGQQVTLRCSPKSGHDTVSWYQQALGQGPQFIFQYYEEEERQRGNFPDRFSGHQFPNYSSELNVNALLLGDSALYLCASSSGGQGSNYGYTFGSGTRLTVV.

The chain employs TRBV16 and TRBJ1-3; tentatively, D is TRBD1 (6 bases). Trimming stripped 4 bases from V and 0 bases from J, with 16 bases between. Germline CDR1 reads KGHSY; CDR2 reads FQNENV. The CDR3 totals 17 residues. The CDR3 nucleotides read TGTGCCAGCAGCCGGCAGGGGTTGGTCGGCTCTGGAAACACCATATATTTT. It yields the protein CASSRQGLVGSGNTIYF.

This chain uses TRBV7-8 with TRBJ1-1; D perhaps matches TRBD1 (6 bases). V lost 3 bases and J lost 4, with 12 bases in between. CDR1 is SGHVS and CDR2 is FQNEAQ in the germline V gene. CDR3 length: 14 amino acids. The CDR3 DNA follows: TGTGCCAGCAGCTTGAGACAGGTTGCCACTGAAGCTTTCTTT. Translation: CASSLRQVATEAFF.

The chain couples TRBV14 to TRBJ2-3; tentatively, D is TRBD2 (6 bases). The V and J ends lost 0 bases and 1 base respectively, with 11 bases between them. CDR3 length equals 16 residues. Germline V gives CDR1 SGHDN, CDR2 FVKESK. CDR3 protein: CASSQDGLARTDTQYF. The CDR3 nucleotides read TGTGCCAGCAGCCAAGATGGGCTAGCGCGCACAGATACGCAGTATTTT.

CDR3 protein: CASSLSQGSTEAFF. The CDR3 bases are TGTGCCAGCAGCTTGTCGCAGGGGAGCACTGAAGCTTTCTTT. The genes are TRBV5-4 and TRBJ1-1, with D possibly TRBD1 on 6 matching bases. V was clipped by 1 base and J by 4 bases, with 11 bases between them. The CDR3 spans 14 residues. Germline V CDR1 and CDR2: SGHNT, YYREEE (reference sequence).

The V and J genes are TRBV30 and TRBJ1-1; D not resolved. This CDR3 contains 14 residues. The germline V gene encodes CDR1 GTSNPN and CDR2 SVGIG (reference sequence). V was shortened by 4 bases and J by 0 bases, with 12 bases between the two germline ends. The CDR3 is CAWMTRPLNTEAFF. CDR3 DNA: TGTGCCTGGATGACGAGGCCCCTGAACACTGAAGCTTTCTTT.

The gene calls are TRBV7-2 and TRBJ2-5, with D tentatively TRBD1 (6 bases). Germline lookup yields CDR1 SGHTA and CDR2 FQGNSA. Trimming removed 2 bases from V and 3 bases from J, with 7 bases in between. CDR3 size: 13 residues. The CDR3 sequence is CASSLTGKETQYF. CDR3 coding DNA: TGTGCCAGCAGCTTAACAGGGAAAGAGACCCAGTACTTC.

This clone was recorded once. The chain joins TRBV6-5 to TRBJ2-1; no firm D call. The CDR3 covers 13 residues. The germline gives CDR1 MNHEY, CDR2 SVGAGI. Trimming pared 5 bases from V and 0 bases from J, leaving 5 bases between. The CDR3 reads CASSDNSYNEQFF. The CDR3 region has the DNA TGTGCCAGCAGTGACAACTCCTACAATGAGCAGTTCTTC.

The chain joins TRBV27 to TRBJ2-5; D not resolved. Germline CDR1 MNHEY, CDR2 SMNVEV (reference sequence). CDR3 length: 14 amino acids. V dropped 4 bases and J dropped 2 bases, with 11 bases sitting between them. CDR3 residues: CASSSPSQQETQYF. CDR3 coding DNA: TGTGCCAGCAGTTCCCCCAGTCAGCAAGAGACCCAGTACTTC.

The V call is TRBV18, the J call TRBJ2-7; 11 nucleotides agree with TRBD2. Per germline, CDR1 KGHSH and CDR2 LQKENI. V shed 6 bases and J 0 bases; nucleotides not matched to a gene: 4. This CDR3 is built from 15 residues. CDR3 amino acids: CASSLTSGDSYEQYF. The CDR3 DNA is TGTGCCAGCTCTCTGACTAGCGGGGACTCCTACGAGCAGTACTTC.

The CDR3 loop is CSVSSGTSGIEQYF. The CDR3 nucleotides are TGCAGCGTCAGTTCCGGGACTAGCGGGATCGAGCAGTACTTC. The V call is TRBV29-1, the J call TRBJ2-7, with 13 bases identical to TRBD2. This CDR3 contains 14 residues. Germline V gives CDR1 SQVTM, CDR2 ANQGSEA. J gave up 6 bases and V 6 bases, and 8 bases lay outside the gene matches.

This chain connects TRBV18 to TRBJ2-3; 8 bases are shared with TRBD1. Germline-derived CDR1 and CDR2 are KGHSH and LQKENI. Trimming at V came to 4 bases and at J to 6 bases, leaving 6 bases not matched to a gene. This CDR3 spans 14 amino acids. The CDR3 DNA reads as TGTGCCAGCTCACTGGGACAGGTAGTCGATACGCAGTATTTT. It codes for CASSLGQVVDTQYF.

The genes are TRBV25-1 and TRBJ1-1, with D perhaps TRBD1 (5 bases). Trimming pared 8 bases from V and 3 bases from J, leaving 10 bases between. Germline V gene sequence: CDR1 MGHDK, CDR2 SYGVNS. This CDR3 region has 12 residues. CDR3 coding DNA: TGTGCCAGCTGGGGGGGGGACACTGAAGCTTTCTTT. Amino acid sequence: CASWGGDTEAFF.

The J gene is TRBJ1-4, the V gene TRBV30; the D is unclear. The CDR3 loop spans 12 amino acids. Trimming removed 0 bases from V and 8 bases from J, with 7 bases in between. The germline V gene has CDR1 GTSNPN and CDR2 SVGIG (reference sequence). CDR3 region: CAWSVQVEKLFF. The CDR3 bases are TGTGCCTGGAGTGTACAAGTGGAAAAACTGTTTTTT.

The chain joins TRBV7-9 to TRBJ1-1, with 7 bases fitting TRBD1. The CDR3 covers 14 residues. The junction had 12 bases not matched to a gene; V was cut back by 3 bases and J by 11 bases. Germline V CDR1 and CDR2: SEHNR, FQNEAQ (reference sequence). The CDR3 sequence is CASSLKGQISVAFF. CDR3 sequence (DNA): TGTGCCAGCAGCTTGAAGGGACAGATCAGTGTTGCTTTCTTT.

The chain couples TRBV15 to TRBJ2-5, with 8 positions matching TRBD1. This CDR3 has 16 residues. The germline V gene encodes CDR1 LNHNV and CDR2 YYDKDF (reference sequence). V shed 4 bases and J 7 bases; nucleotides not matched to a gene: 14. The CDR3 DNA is TGTGCCACCAGCATACCCAGGGGGCTTATGACGGGGACCCAGTACTTC. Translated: CATSIPRGLMTGTQYF.